A single sample gave rise to the 15 T cell receptor beta chains below, sequenced in a study of T cell responses to AZD1222 COVID-19 vaccine. TCRdb's table, derived via immunoSEQ multiplex PCR, lists solely in-frame clones and lacks some. The table has some 140,000 clones, roughly 89% seen once. The material was peripheral blood, obtained on day 0 of AZD1222 vaccination. These TCRs come from an adult in good health.

The CDR3 region has the DNA TGTGCCAGCCACAATCTAGGGCCGGACACTGAAGCTTTCTTT. Protein product: CASHNLGPDTEAFF. The chain couples TRBV27 to TRBJ1-1, with unresolved D. Trimming cost V 8 bases and J 3 bases, with 16 bases left between them. The CDR3 loop spans 14 amino acids. The germline gives CDR1 MNHEY, CDR2 SMNVEV (reference sequence).

The gene calls are TRBV30 and TRBJ1-2; 7 nucleotides agree with TRBD1. V shed 4 bases and J 8 bases; nucleotides not matched to a gene: 4. Germline loops: CDR1 GTSNPN, CDR2 SVGIG (reference sequence). This CDR3 region has 11 residues. In DNA, the CDR3 is TGTGCCTGGACAGGGGGTGGGGGCTACACCTTC. This encodes CAWTGGGGYTF.

This clone occurred a few times. J is TRBJ2-2 and V is TRBV5-1; D is undetermined. This CDR3 has 16 residues. The germline V gene has CDR1 SGHRS and CDR2 YFSETQ. The V gene lost 1 base and the J gene lost 0 bases, with 10 bases spanning the gap. CDR3 nucleotides: TGCGCCAGCAGCTTGTCTCTCGGAGCGAACACCGGGGAGCTGTTTTTT. This sequence encodes CASSLSLGANTGELFF.

Remarks on this clone: This sample also contains other DNA sequences that code for the same CDR3. V usage is TRBV20-1 and J usage is TRBJ1-2, with a possible D match to TRBD1 (5 bases). The CDR3 spans 11 residues. V shed 3 bases and J shed 5 bases, with 7 bases lying between them. Germline values: CDR1 DFQATT, CDR2 SNEGSKA (reference sequence). The CDR3, as DNA: TGCAGTGCTAGGACAGAGTATGGCTACACCTTC. Translation: CSARTEYGYTF.

The V and J genes are TRBV14 and TRBJ2-3; D uncertain. V was cut by 3 bases and J by 6 bases, with 13 bases left in between. The CDR3 is 14 amino acids. Germline-derived CDR1 and CDR2 are SGHDN and FVKESK. DNA for the CDR3: TGTGCCAGCAGCCACCCTCATTATTGGGATACGCAGTATTTT. This codes for CASSHPHYWDTQYF.

This chain joins TRBV4-3 and TRBJ1-5, with D maybe TRBD1 (5 bases). Trimming pared 0 bases from V and 6 bases from J, leaving 21 bases between. The CDR3 is 18 amino acids. In germline, CDR1 is LGHNA, CDR2 YSLEER. The DNA for the CDR3 is TGCGCCAGCAGCCAAGATGGGGGTAACGGAGCGTCAGGTCAGCCCCAGCATTTT. It specifies CASSQDGGNGASGQPQHF.

The sample holds a few counts of this clone. As DNA, the CDR3 is TGCAGTGCTTACCGGAATGAGCAGTTCTTC. This gives the protein CSAYRNEQFF. This chain uses TRBV20-1 with TRBJ2-1; D not resolved. The germline V gene has CDR1 DFQATT and CDR2 SNEGSKA (reference sequence). The CDR3 covers 10 residues. Trimming left V 5 bases short and J 7 bases short, with 6 bases between.

V and J are TRBV5-4 and TRBJ2-1, with 8 bases fitting TRBD1. The CDR3 loop spans 15 amino acids. V lost 4 bases to trimming and J lost 2 bases; unmatched junction nucleotides: 5. Germline-derived CDR1 and CDR2 are SGHNT and YYREEE (reference sequence). This CDR3 reads CASSTGQGAYNEQFF. For the CDR3, the DNA is TGTGCCAGCAGCACAGGACAGGGCGCCTACAATGAGCAGTTCTTC. Supplemented by reference TRBV5-4 and TRBJ2-1, the full variable domain reads ETGVTQSPTHLIKTRGQQVTLRCSSQSGHNTVSWYQQALGQGPQFIFQYYREEENGRGNFPPRFSGLQFPNYSSELNVNALELDDSALYLCASSTGQGAYNEQFFGPGTRLTVL.

The CDR3 DNA is TGCGCCAGCAGCAAGGGTGCCAACTCCTACGAGCAGTACTTC. Translation gives CASSKGANSYEQYF. This chain links TRBV4-3 with TRBJ2-7; D is undetermined. The length of the CDR3 is 14 residues. V lost 5 bases and J lost 0, with 11 bases in between. Germline CDR1 reads LGHNA; CDR2 reads YSLEER.

CDR3 sequence reads: CASSMPSGKSGELFF. CDR3 sequence (DNA): TGTGCCAGTAGTATGCCTAGCGGGAAGTCCGGGGAGCTGTTTTTT. This chain links TRBV19 with TRBJ2-2; 9 bases map to TRBD2. J was trimmed by 6 bases and V by 3 bases; bases with no gene match: 5. CDR1 LNHDA and CDR2 SQIVND come from the germline V gene (reference sequence). This CDR3 has 15 amino acids.

This chain connects TRBV5-1 to TRBJ1-5; a possible D gene is TRBD1 (6 bases). V was clipped by 0 bases and J by 2 bases, with 9 bases between them. CDR3 length equals 15 residues. Per the germline V gene, CDR1 is SGHRS and CDR2 is YFSETQ. CDR3 in DNA: TGCGCCAGCAGCTTGGGGACAGACGGCAATCAGCCCCAGCATTTT. Amino acids: CASSLGTDGNQPQHF.

The chain is built from TRBV24-1 and TRBJ2-5; D possibly corresponds to TRBD1 (6 bases). The germline V gene has CDR1 KGHDR and CDR2 SFDVKD. V was shortened by 10 bases and J by 5 bases, with 10 bases between the two germline ends. The CDR3 consists of 11 residues. The CDR3 coding sequence is TGTGCCACTCAAACAGGGGAGACCCAGTACTTC. It translates to CATQTGETQYF.

The V call is TRBV7-9, the J call TRBJ1-1, with TRBD1 as a possible D gene (5 bases). In germline, CDR1 is SEHNR, CDR2 FQNEAQ (reference sequence). The V end was cut by 5 bases, the J end by 8 bases, with 21 bases between. The CDR3 extends over 15 amino acids. The CDR3 loop is CASSRAGTGPKEAFF. CDR3 in DNA: TGTGCCAGCAGCCGAGCAGGGACGGGGCCCAAGGAAGCTTTCTTT.

This chain uses TRBV11-2 with TRBJ1-3, with D unresolved. The CDR3 length is 14 residues. Germline V gene data show CDR1 as SGHAT and CDR2 as FQNNGV. V lost 1 base, J lost 8 bases, and 12 bases lay in between. The CDR3 coding sequence is TGTGCCAGCAGCTTAGGGACTCGAAGTTACACCATATATTTT. Encoded protein: CASSLGTRSYTIYF.

The chain carries TRBV29-1 and TRBJ2-1; TRBD2 matches 11 bases. Germline V gene lookup returns CDR1 SQVTM and CDR2 ANQGSEA. The CDR3 covers 15 residues. The ends lost 3 bases at V and 3 bases at J; junction bases unmatched: 4. The CDR3 spells CSVEGLAGGYNEQFF. The CDR3 DNA follows: TGCAGCGTTGAGGGGCTAGCGGGGGGCTACAATGAGCAGTTCTTC.